The rows below give T cell receptor gamma chains drawn from one sample of a study of gamma-delta T cells after stem cell transplantation. TCRdb reanalyzed the RT-PCR reads using CATT. The sample carries some 4,500 gamma-chain clones, around 21% recorded once. Sequencing was done on a sample of gamma-delta T cells. Receptors originate from a human donor. It is not recorded whose cells these are; they may come from a transplant donor. Each CDR3 is given with its conserved first and last residue. The order of the fields is V gene, CDR3 protein.

>TRGV9
CALWEEQELGKKIKVF
>TRGV8
CATWVNGYKKLF
>TRGV8
CATWDRLGYKKLF
>TRGV9
CALWAIYKKLF
>TRGV9
CALWEAGELGKKIKVF
>TRGV3
CATWEGRRWIKTF
>TRGV3
CATWDRRRPGWFKIF
>TRGV5
CATWDRHRKKLF
>TRGV2
CATWDGQDRYKKLF
>TRGV2
CATWDGHGYKKLF
>TRGV9
CALWEVELGKKIKVF
>TRGV2
CATWDGLWSYKKLF
>TRGV4
CATWDGDYKKLF
>TRGV2
CATWDGPWWIKTF
>TRGV2
CATWDGPLYYKKLF
>TRGV3
CATWDQLGYYKKLF
>TRGV4
CATWDGPNYKKLF
>TRGV2
CATWDGPRCYKKLF
>TRGV3
CATWDRPIPGEDDWIKTF
>TRGV9
CALWEMNYKKLF
>TRGV9
CALWEVRGKLF
>TRGV8
CATWVKWIKTF
>TRGV9
CALWEVHQDYYKKLF
>TRGV3
CATGDRLDYYKKLF
>TRGV8
CATWDSLYYKKLF
>TRGV8
CATWVIYSSDWIKTF
>TRGV4
CATWDDYKKLF
>TRGV5
CATWDGPGNYKKLF
>TRGV9
CALWETKELGKKIKVF
>TRGV2
CATWDGQGDKKLF
>TRGV8
CATWPRSDWIKTF
>TRGV9
CALWEGRELGKKIKVF
>TRGV4
CATPGGYKKLF
>TRGV3
CATWDRVELF
>TRGV3
CATWDRPPPYYKKLF
>TRGV3
CATWDRPGYKKLF
>TRGV9
CALWEVNIGWFKIF
>TRGV4
CATWEEYKKLF
>TRGV8
CATWDSNYYKKLF
>TRGV2
CATWDGQSYKKLF